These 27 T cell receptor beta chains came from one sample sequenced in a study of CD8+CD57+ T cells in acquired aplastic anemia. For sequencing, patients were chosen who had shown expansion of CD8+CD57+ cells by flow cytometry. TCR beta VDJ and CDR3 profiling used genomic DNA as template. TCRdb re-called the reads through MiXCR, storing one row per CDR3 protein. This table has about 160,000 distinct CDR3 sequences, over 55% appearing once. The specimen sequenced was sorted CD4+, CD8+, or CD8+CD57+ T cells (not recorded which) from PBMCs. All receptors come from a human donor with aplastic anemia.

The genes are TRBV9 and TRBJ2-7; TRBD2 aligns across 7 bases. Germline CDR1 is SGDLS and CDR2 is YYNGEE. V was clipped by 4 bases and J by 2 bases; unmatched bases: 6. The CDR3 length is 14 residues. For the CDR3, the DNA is TGTGCCAGCAGCCCCGGACTAGGCCCCTACGAGCAGTACTTC. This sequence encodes CASSPGLGPYEQYF.

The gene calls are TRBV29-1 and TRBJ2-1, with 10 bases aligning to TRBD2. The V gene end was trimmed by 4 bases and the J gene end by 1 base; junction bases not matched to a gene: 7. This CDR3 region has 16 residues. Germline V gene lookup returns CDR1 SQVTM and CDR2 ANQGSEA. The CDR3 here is CSVGTSGDSSYNEQFF. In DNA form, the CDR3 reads TGCAGCGTTGGGACTAGCGGAGATTCTTCCTACAATGAGCAGTTCTTC.

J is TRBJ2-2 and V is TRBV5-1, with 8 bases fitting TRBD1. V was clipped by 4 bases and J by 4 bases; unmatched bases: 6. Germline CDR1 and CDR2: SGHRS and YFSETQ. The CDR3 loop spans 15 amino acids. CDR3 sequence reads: CASSDQGATTGELFF. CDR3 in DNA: TGCGCCAGCAGCGATCAGGGGGCGACCACCGGGGAGCTGTTTTTT.

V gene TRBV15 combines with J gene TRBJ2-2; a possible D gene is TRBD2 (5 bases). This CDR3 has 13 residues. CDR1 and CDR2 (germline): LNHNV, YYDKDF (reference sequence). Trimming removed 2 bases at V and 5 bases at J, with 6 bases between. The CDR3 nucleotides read TGTGCCACCAGCAGAAGGGAGACCGGGGAGCTGTTTTTT. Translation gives CATSRRETGELFF.

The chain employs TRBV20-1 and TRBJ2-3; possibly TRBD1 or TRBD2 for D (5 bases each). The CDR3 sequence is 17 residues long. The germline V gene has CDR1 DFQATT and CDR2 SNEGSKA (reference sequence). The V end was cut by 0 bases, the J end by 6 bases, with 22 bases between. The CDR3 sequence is CSARDREEAGLPDTQYF. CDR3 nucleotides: TGCAGTGCTAGAGATCGTGAGGAGGCAGGGCTTCCCGATACGCAGTATTTT.

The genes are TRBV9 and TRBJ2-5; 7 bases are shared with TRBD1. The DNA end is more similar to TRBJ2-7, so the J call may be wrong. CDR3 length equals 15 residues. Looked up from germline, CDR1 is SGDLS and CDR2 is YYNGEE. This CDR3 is CASSVGTGVGYEQYF. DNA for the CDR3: TGTGCCAGCAGCGTAGGAACAGGGGTTGGCTACGAGCAGTACTTC.

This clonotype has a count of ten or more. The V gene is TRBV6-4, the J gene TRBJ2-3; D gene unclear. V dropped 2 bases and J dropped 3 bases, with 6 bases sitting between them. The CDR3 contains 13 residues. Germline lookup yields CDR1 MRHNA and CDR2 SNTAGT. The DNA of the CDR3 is TGTGCCAGCAGTGACACGGAGACAGATACGCAGTATTTT. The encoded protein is CASSDTETDTQYF.

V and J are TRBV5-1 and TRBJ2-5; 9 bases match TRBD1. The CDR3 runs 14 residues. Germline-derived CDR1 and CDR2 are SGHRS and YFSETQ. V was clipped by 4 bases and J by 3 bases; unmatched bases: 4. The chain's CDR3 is CASSRGTGKETQYF. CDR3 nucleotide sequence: TGCGCCAGCAGCCGTGGGACAGGGAAAGAGACCCAGTACTTC.

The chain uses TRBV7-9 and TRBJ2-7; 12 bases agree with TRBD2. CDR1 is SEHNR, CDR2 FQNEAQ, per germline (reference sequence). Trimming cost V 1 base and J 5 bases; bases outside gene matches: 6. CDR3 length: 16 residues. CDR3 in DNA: TGTGCCAGCAGCTTAGTGTCTAGCGGGAGGGTCGACGAGCAGTACTTC. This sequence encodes CASSLVSSGRVDEQYF.

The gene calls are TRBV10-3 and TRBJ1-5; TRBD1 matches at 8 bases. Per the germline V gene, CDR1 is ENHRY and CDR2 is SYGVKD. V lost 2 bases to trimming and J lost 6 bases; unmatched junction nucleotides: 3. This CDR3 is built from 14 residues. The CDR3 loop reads CAISETGGLQPQHF. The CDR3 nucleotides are TGTGCCATCAGTGAGACAGGGGGTCTTCAGCCCCAGCATTTT.

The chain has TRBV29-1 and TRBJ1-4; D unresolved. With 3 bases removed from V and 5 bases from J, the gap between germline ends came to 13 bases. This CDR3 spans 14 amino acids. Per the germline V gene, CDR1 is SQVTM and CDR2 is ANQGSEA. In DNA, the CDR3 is TGCAGCGTTGACCCGCAGGACCCAAATGAAAAACTGTTTTTT. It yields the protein CSVDPQDPNEKLFF.

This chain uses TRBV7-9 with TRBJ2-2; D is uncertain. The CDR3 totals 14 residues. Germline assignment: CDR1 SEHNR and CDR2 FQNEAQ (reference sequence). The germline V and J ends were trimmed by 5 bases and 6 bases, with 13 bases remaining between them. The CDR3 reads CASSIRLVPGELFF. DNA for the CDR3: TGTGCCAGCAGCATTCGGCTAGTGCCCGGGGAGCTGTTTTTT.

CDR3 DNA sequence: TGTGCCAGCAGCTTAGACCGGACTAGCGGGGGGAGGCGGACAGATACGCAGTATTTT. Its protein product is CASSLDRTSGGRRTDTQYF. The chain links TRBV7-8 to TRBJ2-3, with 14 bases that match TRBD2. The ends lost 1 base at V and 3 bases at J; junction bases unmatched: 9. The CDR3 has 19 amino acids. Looked up from germline, CDR1 is SGHVS and CDR2 is FQNEAQ. The variable domain in full, completed from reference TRBV7-8 and TRBJ2-3, reads GAGVSQSPRYKVAKRGQDVALRCDPISGHVSLFWYQQALGQGPEFLTYFQNEAQLDKSGLPSDRFFAERPEGSVSTLKIQRTQQEDSAVYLCASSLDRTSGGRRTDTQYFGPGTRLTVL.

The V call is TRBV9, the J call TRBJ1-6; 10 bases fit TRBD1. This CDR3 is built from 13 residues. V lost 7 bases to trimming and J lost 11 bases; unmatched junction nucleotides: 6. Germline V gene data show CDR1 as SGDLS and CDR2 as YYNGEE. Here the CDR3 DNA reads TGTGCCAGCGGGACAGGGGAACGGCCACCCCTCCACTTT. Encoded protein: CASGTGERPPLHF. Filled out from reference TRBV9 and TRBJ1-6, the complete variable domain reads DSGVTQTPKHLITATGQRVTLRCSPRSGDLSVYWYQQSLDQGLQFLIQYYNGEERAKGNILERFSAQQFPDLHSELNLSSLELGDSALYFCASGTGERPPLHFGNGTRLTVT.

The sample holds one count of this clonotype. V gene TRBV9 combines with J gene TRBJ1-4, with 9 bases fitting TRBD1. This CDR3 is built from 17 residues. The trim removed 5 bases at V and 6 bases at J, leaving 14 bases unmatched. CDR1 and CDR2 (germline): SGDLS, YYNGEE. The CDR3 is CASSSRDRERWDEKLFF. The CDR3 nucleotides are TGTGCCAGCAGTTCCCGGGACAGGGAGCGATGGGATGAAAAACTGTTTTTT. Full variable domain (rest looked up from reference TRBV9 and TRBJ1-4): DSGVTQTPKHLITATGQRVTLRCSPRSGDLSVYWYQQSLDQGLQFLIQYYNGEERAKGNILERFSAQQFPDLHSELNLSSLELGDSALYFCASSSRDRERWDEKLFFGSGTQLSVL.

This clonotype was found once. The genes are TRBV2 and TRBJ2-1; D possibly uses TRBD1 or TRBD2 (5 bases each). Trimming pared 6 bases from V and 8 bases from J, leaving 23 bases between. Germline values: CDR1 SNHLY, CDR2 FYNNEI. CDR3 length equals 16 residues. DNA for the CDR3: TGTGCCAGCAGAAACTCCGGGACGCGGATTGGGGATGAGCAGTTCTTC. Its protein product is CASRNSGTRIGDEQFF. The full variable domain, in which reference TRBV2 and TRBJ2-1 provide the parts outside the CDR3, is EPEVTQTPSHQVTQMGQEVILRCVPISNHLYFYWYRQILGQKVEFLVSFYNNEISEKSEIFDDQFSVERPDGSNFTLKIRSTKLEDSAMYFCASRNSGTRIGDEQFFGPGTRLTVL.

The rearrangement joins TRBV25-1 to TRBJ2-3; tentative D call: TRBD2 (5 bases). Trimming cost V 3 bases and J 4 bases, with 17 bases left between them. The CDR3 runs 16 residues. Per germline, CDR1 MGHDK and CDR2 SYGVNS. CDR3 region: CASSDPPGRRADTQYF. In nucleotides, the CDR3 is TGTGCCAGCAGTGACCCCCCGGGGAGACGGGCAGATACGCAGTATTTT.

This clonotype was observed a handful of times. The CDR3 region is CAISDPGQRGDYGYTF. In DNA, the CDR3 is TGTGCCATCAGTGACCCTGGGCAGAGGGGGGACTATGGCTACACCTTC. The chain employs TRBV10-3 and TRBJ1-2; possibly TRBD1 for D (6 bases). This CDR3 has 16 residues. Germline V gives CDR1 ENHRY, CDR2 SYGVKD. V was shortened by 3 bases and J by 3 bases, with 17 bases between the two germline ends.

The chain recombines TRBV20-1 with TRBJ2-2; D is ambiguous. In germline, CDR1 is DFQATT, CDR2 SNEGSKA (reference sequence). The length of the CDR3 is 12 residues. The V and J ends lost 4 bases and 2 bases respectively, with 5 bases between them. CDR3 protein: CSATRNTGELFF. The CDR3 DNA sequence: TGCAGTGCTACAAGAAACACCGGGGAGCTGTTTTTT.

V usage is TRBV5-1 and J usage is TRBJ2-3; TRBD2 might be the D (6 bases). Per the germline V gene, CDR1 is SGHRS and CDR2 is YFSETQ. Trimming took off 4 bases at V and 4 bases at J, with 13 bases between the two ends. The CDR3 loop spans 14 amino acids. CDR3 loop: CASSSGRSADTQYF. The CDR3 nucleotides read TGCGCCAGCAGCAGCGGGCGATCAGCAGATACGCAGTATTTT.

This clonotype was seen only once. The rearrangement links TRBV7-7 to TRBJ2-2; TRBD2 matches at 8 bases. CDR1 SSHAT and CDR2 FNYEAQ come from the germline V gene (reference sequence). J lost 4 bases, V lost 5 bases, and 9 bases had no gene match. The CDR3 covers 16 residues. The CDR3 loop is CASSPRTSLGTGELFF. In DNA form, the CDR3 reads TGTGCCAGCAGCCCTAGGACTAGCCTTGGCACCGGGGAGCTGTTTTTT. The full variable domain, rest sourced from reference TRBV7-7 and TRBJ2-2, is GAGVSQSPRYKVTKRGQDVTLRCDPISSHATLYWYQQALGQGPEFLTYFNYEAQPDKSGLPSDRFSAERPEGSISTLTIQRTEQRDSAMYRCASSPRTSLGTGELFFGEGSRLTVL.

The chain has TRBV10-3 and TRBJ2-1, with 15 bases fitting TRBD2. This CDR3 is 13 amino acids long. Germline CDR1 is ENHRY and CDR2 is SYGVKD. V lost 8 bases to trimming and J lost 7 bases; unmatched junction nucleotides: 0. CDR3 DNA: TGTGCCATCGGACTAGCGGGGGGGAATGAGCAGTTCTTC. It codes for CAIGLAGGNEQFF.

The CDR3 loop reads CASSVLGEVETQYF. The CDR3 region has the DNA TGTGCCAGCAGTGTACTGGGGGAAGTGGAGACCCAGTACTTC. The chain links TRBV2 to TRBJ2-5; D possibly matches TRBD1 or TRBD2 (5 bases each). V dropped 4 bases and J dropped 5 bases, with 14 bases sitting between them. The CDR3 sequence is 14 residues long. CDR1 and CDR2 from the germline V gene are SNHLY and FYNNEI.

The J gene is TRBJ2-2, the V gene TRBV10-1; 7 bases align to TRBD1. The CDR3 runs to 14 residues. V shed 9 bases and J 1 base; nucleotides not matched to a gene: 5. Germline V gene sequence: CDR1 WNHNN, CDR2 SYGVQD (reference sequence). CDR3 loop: CASAGTENTGELFF. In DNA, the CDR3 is TGCGCCAGTGCCGGGACAGAGAACACCGGGGAGCTGTTTTTT.

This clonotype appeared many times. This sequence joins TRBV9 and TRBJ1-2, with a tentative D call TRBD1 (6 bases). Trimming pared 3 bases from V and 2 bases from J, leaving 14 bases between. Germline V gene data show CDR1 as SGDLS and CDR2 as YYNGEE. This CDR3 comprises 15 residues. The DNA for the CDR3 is TGTGCCAGCAGCGCACAGGGAGGACAGAACTATGGCTACACCTTC. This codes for CASSAQGGQNYGYTF.

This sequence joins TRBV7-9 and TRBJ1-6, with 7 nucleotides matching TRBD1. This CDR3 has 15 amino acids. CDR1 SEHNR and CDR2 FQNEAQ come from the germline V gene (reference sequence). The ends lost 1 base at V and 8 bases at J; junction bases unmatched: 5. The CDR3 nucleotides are TGTGCCAGCAGCTTAGGCACAGGGGCCCATTCACCCCTCCACTTT. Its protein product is CASSLGTGAHSPLHF.

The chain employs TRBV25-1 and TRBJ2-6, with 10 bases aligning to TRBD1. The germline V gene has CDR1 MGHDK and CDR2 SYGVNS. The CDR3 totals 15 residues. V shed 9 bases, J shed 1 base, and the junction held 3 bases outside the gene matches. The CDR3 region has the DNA TGTGCCAGGGACAGGGGGAAATCTGGGGCCAACGTCCTGACTTTC. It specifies CARDRGKSGANVLTF.